The rows below give T cell receptor beta chains drawn from one sample of a study of vaccination and CD4 T cells after COVID-19. TCRdb reprocessed the PCR reads via MiXCR and lists one record per CDR3 protein. Of some 22,000 distinct CDR3 sequences in the sample, 62% were seen once. The antigens these receptors bind are not known. The material sequenced was CD4+ T cells from blood, cultured in vitro, taken before SARS-CoV-2 vaccination. Receptor source: a human donor who received a COVID-19 vaccine. CDR3s include the opening cysteine and the closing phenylalanine or tryptophan. A D gene is named only where the DNA matches it firmly. Where a row states a size, it is once, few, many or the class of an expanded clone; other rows omit it.

J,D,size,V,DNA,CDR3
TRBJ2-1,TRBD2,NA,TRBV2,TGTGCCAGCAGTGGGGGCCTGCGGGGGGGAGTCTACAATGAGCAGTTCTTC,CASSGGLRGGVYNEQFF
TRBJ1-1,NA,NA,TRBV20-1,TGCAGTGCTGCTTATACCGGGCGGATGAACACTGAAGCTTTCTTT,CSAAYTGRMNTEAFF
TRBJ1-5,NA,NA,TRBV20-1,TGCAGTGCCGAAGTGCCAGGGAGAAGCAATCAGCCCCAGCATTTT,CSAEVPGRSNQPQHF
TRBJ2-3,NA,few,TRBV6-1,TGTGCCAGCAGACGATCAGGGGCGAACACAGATACGCAGTATTTT,CASRRSGANTDTQYF
TRBJ2-5,TRBD1,few,TRBV20-1,TGCAGTGCTAGACTCGGGGGGGGACAGGGGATAAAGACCCAGTACTTC,CSARLGGGQGIKTQYF
TRBJ1-1,TRBD1,NA,TRBV10-3,TGTGCCATCAGGCTCGGGACAGCGAACACTGAAGCTTTCTTT,CAIRLGTANTEAFF
TRBJ2-5,NA,few,TRBV12-3/TRBV12-4,TGTGCCAGCAGTTTGCGGTTGTCCCAAGAGACCCAGTACTTC,CASSLRLSQETQYF
TRBJ2-3,TRBD1,few,TRBV24-1,TGTGCCACCAGTCCGTGGACAGGGGGCATCTCAGATACGCAGTATTTT,CATSPWTGGISDTQYF
TRBJ1-2,NA,once,TRBV12-3/TRBV12-4,TGTGCCAGCAGATTAACGGGCCGAGACCATGGCTACACCTTC,CASRLTGRDHGYTF
TRBJ2-7,NA,few,TRBV5-6,TGTGCCAGCAGCGGGGGACAAGCCTACGAGCAGTACTTC,CASSGGQAYEQYF
TRBJ2-5,NA,NA,TRBV7-2,TGTGCCAGCAGCTTAGTTTCCGAGACCCAGTACTTC,CASSLVSETQYF
TRBJ2-3,TRBD2,NA,TRBV7-3,TGTGCCAGCAGCTTAACAGTGACTAGCGGGGGGAAAACAGATACGCAGTATTTT,CASSLTVTSGGKTDTQYF
TRBJ2-3,NA,NA,TRBV6-5,TGTGCCAGCAGTTACTCGGCCGCGGGGACCCTGGATACGCAGTATTTT,CASSYSAAGTLDTQYF
TRBJ1-2,NA,few,TRBV2,TGTGCCAGCAGTGAAACAGGGATTAACCGCTACACCTTC,CASSETGINRYTF
TRBJ1-2,NA,NA,TRBV7-2,TGTGCCAGCAGCTTAGTGGCAGAGGGGAACTATGGCTACACCTTC,CASSLVAEGNYGYTF
TRBJ1-1,NA,NA,TRBV28,TGTGCCAGCAGTCCCGCGGGGGGTTTGGGGACTGAAGCTTTCTTT,CASSPAGGLGTEAFF
TRBJ1-1,NA,once,TRBV6-1,TGTGCCAGCAAGGAAAGGTGGATGAACACTGAAGCTTTCTTT,CASKERWMNTEAFF
TRBJ1-2,NA,NA,TRBV6-1,TGTGCCAGCGAACTTAGAGGAGGCTATGGCTACACCTTC,CASELRGGYGYTF
TRBJ1-2,NA,NA,TRBV20-1,TGCAGTGCTAGTATTTCCCAGGGAGGCTTAGGCTACACCTTC,CSASISQGGLGYTF
TRBJ1-1,TRBD1,NA,TRBV6-1,TGTGCCAGCAGTGACCAACAGGGGCGGTGGAACACTGAAGCTTTCTTT,CASSDQQGRWNTEAFF
TRBJ1-2,NA,NA,TRBV7-9,TGTGCCAGCAGCTTGGGCGATAAATGGTATGGCTACACCTTC,CASSLGDKWYGYTF
TRBJ1-3,TRBD1,NA,TRBV7-2,TGTGCCAGCAGCTTAGTACACAGGGGGCTCGGAAACACCATATATTTT,CASSLVHRGLGNTIYF